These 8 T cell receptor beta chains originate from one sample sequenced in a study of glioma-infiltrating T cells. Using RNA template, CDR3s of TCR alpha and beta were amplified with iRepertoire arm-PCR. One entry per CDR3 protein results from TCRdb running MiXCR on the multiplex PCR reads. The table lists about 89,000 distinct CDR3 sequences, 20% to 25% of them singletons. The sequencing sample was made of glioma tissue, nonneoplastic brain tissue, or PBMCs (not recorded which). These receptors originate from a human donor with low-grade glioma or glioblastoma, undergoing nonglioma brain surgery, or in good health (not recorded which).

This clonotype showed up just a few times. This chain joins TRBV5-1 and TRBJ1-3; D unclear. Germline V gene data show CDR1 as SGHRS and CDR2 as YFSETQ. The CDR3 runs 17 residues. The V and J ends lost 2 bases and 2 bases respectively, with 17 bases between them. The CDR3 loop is CASSFTSDRITGNTIYF. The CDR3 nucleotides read TGCGCCAGCAGCTTCACATCCGACCGCATAACTGGAAACACCATATATTTT.

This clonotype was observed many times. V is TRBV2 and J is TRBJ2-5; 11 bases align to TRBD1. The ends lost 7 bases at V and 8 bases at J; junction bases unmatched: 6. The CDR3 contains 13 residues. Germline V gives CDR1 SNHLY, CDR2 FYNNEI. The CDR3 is CASTQGTGGTQYF. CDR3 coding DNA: TGTGCCAGCACCCAGGGGACAGGGGGAACCCAGTACTTC.

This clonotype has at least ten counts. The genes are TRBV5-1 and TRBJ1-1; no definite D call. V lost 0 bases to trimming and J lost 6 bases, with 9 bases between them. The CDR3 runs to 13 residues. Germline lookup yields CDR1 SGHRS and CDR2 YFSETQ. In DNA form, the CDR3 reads TGCGCCAGCAGCTTGGCAAGGACGGCTGAAGCTTTCTTT. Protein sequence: CASSLARTAEAFF.

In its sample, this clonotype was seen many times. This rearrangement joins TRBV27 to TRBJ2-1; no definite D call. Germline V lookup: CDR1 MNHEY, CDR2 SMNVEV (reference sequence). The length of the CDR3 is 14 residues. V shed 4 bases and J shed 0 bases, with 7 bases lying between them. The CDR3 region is CASSSTRSYNEQFF. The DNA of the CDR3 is TGTGCCAGCAGTTCGACCCGCTCCTACAATGAGCAGTTCTTC.

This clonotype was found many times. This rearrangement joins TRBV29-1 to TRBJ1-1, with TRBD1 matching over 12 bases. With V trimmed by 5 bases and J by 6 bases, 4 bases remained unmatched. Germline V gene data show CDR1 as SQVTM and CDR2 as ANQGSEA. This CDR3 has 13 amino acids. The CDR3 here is CSVRDRGPAEAFF. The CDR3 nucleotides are TGCAGCGTTAGGGACAGGGGGCCTGCTGAAGCTTTCTTT.

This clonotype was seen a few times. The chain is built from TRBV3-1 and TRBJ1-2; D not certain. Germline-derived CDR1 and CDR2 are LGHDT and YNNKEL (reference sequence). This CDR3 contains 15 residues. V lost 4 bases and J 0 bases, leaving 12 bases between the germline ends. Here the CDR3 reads CASSPYSRANYGYTF. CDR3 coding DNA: TGTGCCAGCAGCCCTTACTCTAGAGCTAACTATGGCTACACCTTC.

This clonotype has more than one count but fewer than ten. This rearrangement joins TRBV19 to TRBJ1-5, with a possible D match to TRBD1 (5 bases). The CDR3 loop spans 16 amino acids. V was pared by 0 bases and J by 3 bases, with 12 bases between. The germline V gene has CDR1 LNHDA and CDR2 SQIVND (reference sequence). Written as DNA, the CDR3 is TGTGCCAGTAGTATAGATCTACAGGTTTACAATCAGCCCCAGCATTTT. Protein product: CASSIDLQVYNQPQHF.

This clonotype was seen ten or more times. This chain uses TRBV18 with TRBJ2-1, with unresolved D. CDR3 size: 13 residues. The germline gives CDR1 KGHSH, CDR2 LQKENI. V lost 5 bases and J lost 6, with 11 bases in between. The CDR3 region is CASSAIRTNEQFF. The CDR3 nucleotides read TGTGCCAGCTCAGCTATTCGGACCAATGAGCAGTTCTTC.